The 15 T cell receptor beta chains in this list originate from one sample, sequenced in a study of T-cell memory formation after mild COVID-19 (dated by TCRdb to the early 2020s). The library came from 5' RACE. Sequencing was carried out with an Illumina NovaSeq 6000. The raw public reads went through TCRdb reprocessing: fastp at Q25, MiXCR clone calling, in-frame beta chains kept. Identical CDR3 protein sequences are pooled into one entry, listed with their most common genes and DNA. The table for this sample lists roughly 560,000 distinct CDR3 sequences; about a fifth of them were counted only once. Around an eighth of the sample goes to the ten largest clones. Sequenced: PBMCs or a T cell subset sorted from them (not recorded which). The receptors were gathered from an adult woman who had mild COVID-19 (a few samples of this study predate the infection). The sample titles of this study are shuffled in the database, so cell type and time point are left out; the donor was told from shared clones.

This clonotype was seen only a few times. The chain couples TRBV7-9 to TRBJ2-5; TRBD1 might be the D (6 bases). Germline V gene sequence: CDR1 SEHNR, CDR2 FQNEAQ (reference sequence). V lost 5 bases, J lost 6 bases, and 22 bases lay in between. This CDR3 has 16 residues. Here the CDR3 reads CASSPQWSGVKKTQYF. CDR3 coding DNA: TGTGCCAGCAGCCCCCAGTGGTCAGGGGTCAAAAAGACCCAGTACTTC.

This clonotype showed up just a few times. The CDR3: CASSVSYRRGSGNTIYF. CDR3 nucleotide sequence: TGTGCCAGCAGCGTATCATACCGGCGCGGATCTGGAAACACCATATATTTT. This chain links TRBV7-2 with TRBJ1-3; D remains unclear. V shed 5 bases and J shed 1 base, with 18 bases lying between them. CDR3 length: 17 residues. The germline CDR1 and CDR2 sequences are SGHTA and FQGNSA.

This clonotype was observed a handful of times. The DNA is left out, because the CDR3 cannot be placed on it with certainty; the CDR3 is given as TCRdb lists it. V and J are TRBV5-1 and TRBJ2-1; no check of the table's D call, TRBD2, against the DNA was made. The CDR3 has 13 residues if both end residues are counted. Germline CDR1 SGHRS, CDR2 YFSETQ. The CDR3: CASSWGRGSDEFF.

This chain links TRBV3-1 with TRBJ2-1; D possibly corresponds to TRBD2 (5 bases). CDR1 LGHDT and CDR2 YNNKEL come from the germline V gene (reference sequence). CDR3 length: 15 residues. Trimming took off 3 bases at V and 5 bases at J, with 14 bases between the two ends. CDR3: CASSHAGLGDNEQFF. The CDR3, as DNA: TGTGCCAGCAGCCACGCGGGCCTTGGAGACAATGAGCAGTTCTTC.

This CDR3 reads CASSFASTGEGNYGYTF. In DNA, the CDR3 is TGTGCCAGCAGTTTCGCTTCGACAGGGGAGGGTAACTATGGCTACACCTTC. This rearrangement joins TRBV27 to TRBJ1-2; 8 bases line up with TRBD1. The V and J ends lost 3 bases and 1 base, in that order; junction bases with no gene match: 10. Germline V gene lookup returns CDR1 MNHEY and CDR2 SMNVEV (reference sequence). The CDR3 loop spans 17 amino acids.

The rearrangement uses TRBV5-1 and TRBJ1-2; perhaps TRBD1 as D (5 bases). The CDR3 contains 12 residues. Germline V lookup: CDR1 SGHRS, CDR2 YFSETQ. The V gene lost 0 bases and the J gene lost 13 bases, with 13 bases spanning the gap. CDR3 DNA: TGCGCCAGCAGCTTGGAAGGGGACCAGCGCACCTTC. This translates into CASSLEGDQRTF.

This clonotype was detected a few times. The V and J genes are TRBV6-6 and TRBJ2-2; D is ambiguous. This CDR3 has 15 residues. CDR1 and CDR2 (germline): MNHNY, SVGAGI (reference sequence). V was trimmed by 4 bases and J by 1 base, leaving 10 bases between them. CDR3 sequence reads: CASSSWTQNTGELFF. As DNA, the CDR3 is TGTGCCAGCAGTTCCTGGACCCAGAACACCGGGGAGCTGTTTTTT.

The V call is TRBV4-3, the J call TRBJ2-7; D might be TRBD1 or TRBD2, each matching 5 bases. The V gene lost 2 bases and the J gene lost 5 bases, with 16 bases spanning the gap. The CDR3 contains 15 residues. Germline loops: CDR1 LGHNA, CDR2 YSLEER. CDR3 DNA sequence: TGCGCCAGCAGCCAATTGGGGCGGGTTGAACACGAGCAGTACTTC. It translates to CASSQLGRVEHEQYF.

This clonotype was counted once. The chain recombines TRBV10-3 with TRBJ2-1; no clear D gene. V was clipped by 7 bases and J by 6 bases, with 13 bases between them. The CDR3 runs to 13 residues. CDR1 is ENHRY and CDR2 is SYGVKD in the germline V gene. This CDR3 reads CAIMWTEANEQFF. Here the CDR3 DNA reads TGTGCCATCATGTGGACCGAGGCCAATGAGCAGTTCTTC.

The table lists this clonotype with a few counts. The chain joins TRBV11-3 to TRBJ2-4; D is ambiguous. CDR3 length equals 18 residues. Germline-derived CDR1 and CDR2 are SGHNT and YENEEA. The ends were cut back, 0 bases at V and 0 bases at J, with 15 bases in the middle. The CDR3 DNA follows: TGTGCCAGCAGCTTAGACCTATTATCGGGCCTAGCCAAAAACATTCAGTACTTC. Translating it yields CASSLDLLSGLAKNIQYF.

This chain connects TRBV9 to TRBJ2-5; D is unclear. V was pared by 9 bases and J by 5 bases, with 14 bases between. The CDR3 has 12 amino acids. Per the germline V gene, CDR1 is SGDLS and CDR2 is YYNGEE. The CDR3 DNA sequence: TGTGCCAACGCAATCATAGGGGAGACCCAGTACTTC. This gives the protein CANAIIGETQYF.

The CDR3 here is CASSVEGELNTEAFF. DNA of the CDR3: TGTGCCAGCAGCGTAGAGGGGGAACTGAACACTGAAGCTTTCTTT. The chain carries TRBV9 and TRBJ1-1; weak D call: TRBD1 (6 bases). The CDR3 covers 15 residues. Germline V gives CDR1 SGDLS, CDR2 YYNGEE. The V end lost 0 bases, the J end lost 0 bases, and 9 bases lay between the germline ends.

This clonotype was counted only a few times. The J gene is TRBJ2-1, the V gene TRBV20-1, with TRBD2 matching 9 bases. With 3 bases clipped from V and 4 bases from J, the junction kept 10 bases outside the gene matches. The CDR3 is 16 amino acids. Germline V gene sequence: CDR1 DFQATT, CDR2 SNEGSKA (reference sequence). In nucleotides, the CDR3 is TGCAGTGCTAGTAACGCGGGGGGGCCAGGGTACAATGAGCAGTTCTTC. Encoded protein: CSASNAGGPGYNEQFF.

This clonotype was seen a handful of times. The V call is TRBV6-5, the J call TRBJ1-2; the match to TRBD1 covers 7 bases. Germline CDR1 reads MNHEY; CDR2 reads SVGAGI. There are 16 residues in the CDR3. With V trimmed by 0 bases and J by 5 bases, 9 bases remained unmatched. The chain's CDR3 is CASSYSSHRGYYGYTF. The CDR3 nucleotides are TGTGCCAGCAGTTACTCCAGTCACAGGGGATATTATGGCTACACCTTC.

The chain carries TRBV5-4 and TRBJ2-2, with TRBD2 identical over 7 bases. V was clipped by 4 bases and J by 6 bases; unmatched bases: 15. The CDR3 loop spans 17 amino acids. Germline values: CDR1 SGHNT, CDR2 YYREEE (reference sequence). Here the CDR3 reads CASSHGYGGGKSGELFF. In nucleotides, the CDR3 is TGTGCCAGCAGCCATGGGTACGGCGGGGGAAAGTCCGGGGAGCTGTTTTTT.